The 2 T cell receptor beta chains reported below all come from one sample, sequenced in a study of blood T cells in healthy people across ages. A J-beta primer mix and a sample-barcoded 5' primer were used in a second PCR of about 7 to 11 cycles. TCRdb reanalysed the 5' RACE reads using MiXCR and keeps one entry per CDR3 protein. The table records some 730,000 distinct CDR3 sequences, 22% of them present only once. Sequencing input: blood. Every receptor here comes from a man between 65 and 85 years old in good health.

Worth noting for this clonotype: The junction differs from germline at one of its ends, possibly a read error. The J gene is TRBJ2-3, the V gene TRBV12-3 or TRBV12-4; tentatively, D is TRBD1 or TRBD2 (5 bases each). This CDR3 contains 15 residues. The CDR3 loop reads CASATEGLVADAQYF. In DNA form, the CDR3 reads TGTGCCAGCGCAACCGAGGGGCTGGTAGCAGATGCGCAGTATTTT.

V gene TRBV4-1 combines with J gene TRBJ1-1; 11 positions match TRBD1. Germline values: CDR1 MGHRA, CDR2 YSYEKL. Trimming at V came to 4 bases and at J to 3 bases, leaving 4 bases not matched to a gene. The CDR3 runs to 15 residues. The CDR3 region has the DNA TGCGCCAGCAGCCCTGGACAGGGGGCGGACACTGAAGCTTTCTTT. Translation: CASSPGQGADTEAFF.